The clone carrying this T cell receptor beta chain was counted a few times. Amplified TCR beta CDR3 regions derived from RNA transcripts. Primed by the HTBI set, a first-round RT-PCR was run on the TCR CDR3. TCRdb called the multiplex PCR reads again in MiXCR, with one record for every CDR3 protein. The sample records under 350,000 distinct CDR3 sequences, about an eighth being singletons. The germline gives CDR1 SGHTA, CDR2 FQGTGA. Trimming removed 2 bases from V and 4 bases from J, with 15 bases in between. The CDR3 totals 17 residues. These data come from a study of T cells in Graves' hyperthyroidism and ophthalmopathy. Hyperthyroidism, newly diagnosed and lasting under 2 months, affected patients aged 18 to 65.

The sequence came from a woman aged 30 to 39 with Graves' hyperthyroidism that later progressed to Graves' ophthalmopathy. The rearrangement links TRBV7-3 to TRBJ2-6; the D is unclear. The source material was blood. This CDR3 is CASSLLPVGLGANVLTF. The CDR3 DNA reads TGTGCCAGCAGCTTACTCCCAGTCGGGTTGGGGGCCAACGTCCTGACTTTC. Filled out from reference TRBV7-3 and TRBJ2-6, the complete variable domain reads GAGVSQTPSNKVTEKGKYVELRCDPISGHTALYWYRQSLGQGPEFLIYFQGTGAADDSGLPNDRFFAVRPEGSVSTLKIQRTERGDSAVYLCASSLLPVGLGANVLTFGAGSRLTVL.